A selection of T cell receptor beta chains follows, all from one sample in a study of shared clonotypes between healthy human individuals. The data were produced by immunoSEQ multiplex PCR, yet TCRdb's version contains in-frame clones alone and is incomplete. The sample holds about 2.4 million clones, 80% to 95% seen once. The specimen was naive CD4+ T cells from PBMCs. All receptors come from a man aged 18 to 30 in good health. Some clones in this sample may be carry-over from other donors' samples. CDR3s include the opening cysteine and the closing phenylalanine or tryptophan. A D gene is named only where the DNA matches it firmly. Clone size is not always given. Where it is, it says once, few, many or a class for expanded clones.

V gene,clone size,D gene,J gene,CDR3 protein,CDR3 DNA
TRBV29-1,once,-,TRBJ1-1,CSATGQLNTEAFF,TGCAGCGCTACCGGACAGCTGAACACTGAAGCTTTCTTT
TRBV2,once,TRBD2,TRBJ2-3,CASTERGASGHSGTDTQYF,TGTGCCAGCACCGAGAGGGGTGCTAGCGGGCACAGCGGGACAGATACGCAGTATTTT
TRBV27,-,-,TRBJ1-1,CASSGKSMNTEAFF,TGTGCCAGCAGCGGCAAGAGCATGAACACTGAAGCTTTCTTT
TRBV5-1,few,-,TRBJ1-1,CASSLEAGFSEAFF,TGCGCCAGCAGCTTGGAGGCAGGATTCAGTGAAGCTTTCTTT
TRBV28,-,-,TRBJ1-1,CASSYGQRNTEAFF,TGTGCCAGCAGTTACGGGCAACGGAACACTGAAGCTTTCTTT
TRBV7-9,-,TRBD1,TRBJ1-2,CASSPGTGLGYTF,TGTGCCAGCAGCCCAGGGACAGGGTTAGGCTACACCTTC
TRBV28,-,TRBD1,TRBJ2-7,CASRDRGVSYEQYF,TGTGCCAGCAGGGACAGGGGGGTATCCTACGAGCAGTACTTC
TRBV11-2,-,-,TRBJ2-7,CASIRSRALEQYF,TGTGCCAGCATCCGGAGCAGGGCCCTCGAGCAGTACTTC
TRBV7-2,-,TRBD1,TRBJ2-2,CASSPGGLMGYTGELFF,TGTGCCAGCAGCCCAGGGGGTCTGATGGGATACACCGGGGAGCTGTTTTTT
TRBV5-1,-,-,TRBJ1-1,CASSLAGNMNTEAFF,TGCGCCAGCAGCTTGGCAGGGAACATGAACACTGAAGCTTTCTTT
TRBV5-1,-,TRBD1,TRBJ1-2,CASGPRQGARGYTF,TGCGCCAGCGGCCCTAGACAGGGGGCGCGGGGCTACACCTTC
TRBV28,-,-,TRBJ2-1,CASSTGGNNEQFF,TGTGCCAGCAGTACCGGTGGTAACAATGAGCAGTTCTTC
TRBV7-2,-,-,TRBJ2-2,CASSPTRNTGELFF,TGTGCCAGCAGCCCCACAAGAAACACCGGGGAGCTGTTTTTT
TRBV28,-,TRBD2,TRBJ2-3,CASSLYQTSGNSDTQYF,TGTGCCAGCAGTTTATATCAGACTAGCGGGAATAGTGATACGCAGTATTTT
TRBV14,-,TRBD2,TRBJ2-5,CASSPTSGGETQYF,TGTGCCAGCAGCCCAACTAGCGGCGGGGAGACCCAGTACTTC
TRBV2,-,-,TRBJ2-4,CASGPVGGAKNIQYF,TGTGCCAGCGGACCCGTTGGGGGAGCCAAAAACATTCAGTACTTC
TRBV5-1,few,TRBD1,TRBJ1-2,CASSLGTGDYGYTF,TGCGCCAGCAGCTTGGGGACAGGGGACTATGGCTACACCTTC
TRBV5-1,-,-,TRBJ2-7,CASSSGNRRNEQYF,TGCGCCAGCAGCTCTGGGAACAGAAGGAACGAGCAGTACTTC
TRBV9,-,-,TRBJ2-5,CASSAGMVSETQYF,TGTGCCAGCAGCGCAGGGATGGTGTCGGAGACCCAGTACTTC
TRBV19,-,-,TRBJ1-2,CASSISSGGWRGYTF,TGTGCCAGTAGTATCTCCTCCGGGGGCTGGCGCGGCTACACCTTC
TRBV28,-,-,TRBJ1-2,CASRTTGTHYGYTF,TGTGCCAGCAGGACTACAGGGACACACTATGGCTACACCTTC
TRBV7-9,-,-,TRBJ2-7,CASSLAWGGPLERSYEQYF,TGTGCCAGCAGCTTAGCCTGGGGGGGCCCTCTCGAGAGGTCCTACGAGCAGTACTTC
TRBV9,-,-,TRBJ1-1,CASSVVQNTEAFF,TGTGCCAGCAGCGTAGTTCAGAACACTGAAGCTTTCTTT
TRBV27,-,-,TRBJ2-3,CASQGGSPRASTDTQYF,TGTGCCAGCCAGGGGGGCAGCCCTCGTGCTAGCACAGATACGCAGTATTTT
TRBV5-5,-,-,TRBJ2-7,CASSLLFRSDEQYF,TGTGCCAGCAGCTTGCTATTCAGATCCGACGAGCAGTACTTC